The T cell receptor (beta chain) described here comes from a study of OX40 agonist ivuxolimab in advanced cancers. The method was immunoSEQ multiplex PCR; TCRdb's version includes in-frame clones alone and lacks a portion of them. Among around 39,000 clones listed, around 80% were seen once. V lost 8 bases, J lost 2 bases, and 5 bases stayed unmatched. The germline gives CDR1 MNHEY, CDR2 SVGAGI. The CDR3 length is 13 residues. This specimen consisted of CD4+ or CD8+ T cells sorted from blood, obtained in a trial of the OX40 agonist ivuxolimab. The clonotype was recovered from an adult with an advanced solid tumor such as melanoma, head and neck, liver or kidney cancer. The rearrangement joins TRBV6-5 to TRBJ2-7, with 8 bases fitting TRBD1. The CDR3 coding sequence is TGTGCCAGCTGCCCGGACAGGGCCTACGAGCAGTACTTC. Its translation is CASCPDRAYEQYF.